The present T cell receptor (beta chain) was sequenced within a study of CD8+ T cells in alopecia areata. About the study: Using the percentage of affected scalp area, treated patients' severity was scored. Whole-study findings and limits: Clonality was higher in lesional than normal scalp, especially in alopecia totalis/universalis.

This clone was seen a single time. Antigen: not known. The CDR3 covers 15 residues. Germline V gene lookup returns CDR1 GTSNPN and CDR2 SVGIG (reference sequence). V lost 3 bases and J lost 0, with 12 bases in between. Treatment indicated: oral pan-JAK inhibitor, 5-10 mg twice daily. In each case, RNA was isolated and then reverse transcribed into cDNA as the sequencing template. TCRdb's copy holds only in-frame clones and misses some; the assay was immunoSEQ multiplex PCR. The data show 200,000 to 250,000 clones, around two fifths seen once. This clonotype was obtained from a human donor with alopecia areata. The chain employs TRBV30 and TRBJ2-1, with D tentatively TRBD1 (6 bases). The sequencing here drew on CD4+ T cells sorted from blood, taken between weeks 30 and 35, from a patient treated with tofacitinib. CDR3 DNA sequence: TGTGCCTGGAGAAGGGGGATTAGCTCCTACAATGAGCAGTTCTTC. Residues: CAWRRGISSYNEQFF. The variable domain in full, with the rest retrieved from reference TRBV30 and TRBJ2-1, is SQTIHQWPATLVQPVGSPLSLECTVEGTSNPNLYWYRQAAGRGLQLLFYSVGIGQISSEVPQNLSASRPQDRQFILSSKKLLLSDSGFYLCAWRRGISSYNEQFFGPGTRLTVL.